The clone carrying this T cell receptor beta chain turned up a few times. Its antigen is currently unknown. Combining a sample-barcoded 5' primer with a J-beta primer mix, a second PCR ran for 7 to 11 cycles. The authors tagged each cDNA molecule using a template-switch adaptor with 12 random nucleotides. TCRdb fed the 5' RACE reads into MiXCR, producing one record per CDR3 protein. The repertoire consists of more than 1 million distinct CDR3 sequences, with roughly 45% occurring once and the leading ten covering approximately 17%. Each of the donors had approximately 10 milliliters of peripheral blood drawn into EDTA-treated Vacutainer tubes. This sample is drawn from a study of blood T cells in healthy people across ages. At the level of the study: Per two T cells, about one barcoded beta molecule was captured through template switching.

General study results and limits: Long-lived donors carried more naive CD4+ cells and greater diversity than aged donors.

CDR1 is LGHNA and CDR2 is YNFKEQ in the germline V gene. V was pared by 3 bases and J by 1 base, with 11 bases of the junction left unmatched. CDR3 length equals 19 residues. The V call is TRBV4-2, the J call TRBJ2-6; 8 bases line up with TRBD2. Input material: blood. This clonotype was sampled from a woman aged 55-70 years in good health. CDR3 residues: CASSQDLAGLGSGANVLTF. The CDR3 DNA sequence: TGTGCCAGCAGCCAGGACTTAGCGGGGTTGGGGTCTGGGGCCAACGTCCTGACTTTC.